This T cell receptor (beta chain) was observed in a study of T cell repertoires in ileal Crohn's disease. Study details: Postoperative therapy was given to about half: about a dozen thiopurines, around 18 anti-TNF agents. The M0 sample came from the inflamed ileal portion of the resected specimen.

Findings and caveats of the study: Active smokers at surgery had more clonal expansions than non-smokers.

This clone has just a few counts. Its antigen is not identified. The time point here: inflamed ileum from the surgical specimen. Patients were adults with ileal or ileocolonic Crohn's disease needing resection. Germline CDR1 SQVTM, CDR2 ANQGSEA. With 5 bases removed from V and 0 bases from J, the gap between germline ends came to 11 bases. This CDR3 has 14 residues. Data came from immunoSEQ multiplex PCR; TCRdb stores just in-frame clones and leaves some out. The table shows some 16,000 clones, with roughly nine tenths occurring only once. Sequences were obtained from ileal tissue. This sequence originates from an adult with Crohn's disease. The chain employs TRBV29-1 and TRBJ1-5; D is possibly TRBD1 (5 bases). CDR3 DNA: TGCAGCGTTTCAGGGAAAGGTAGCAATCAGCCCCAGCATTTT. Amino acids: CSVSGKGSNQPQHF.